Reported below is one TCR beta chain. Additional DNA sequences in this sample encode the identical CDR3. CDR1 SGDLS and CDR2 YYNGEE come from the germline V gene. After removal of 0 bases from V and 7 bases from J, the junction contained 5 bases not matched to a gene. CDR3 length: 15 amino acids. These data originate in a study of blood T cell repertoires in COVID-19. Study-level information: Samples taken during acute and convalescent COVID-19 were collected in the United States, Italy and Spain. Sources were T cells, B-cell-depleted T cells, or PBMCs; the material itself was cDNA or gDNA.

As handled by the study authors: Amplification of reference gene primers was used by the study to estimate nucleated cell counts. Sequenced by immunoSEQ multiplex PCR; TCRdb stores in-frame clones only, minus some. V, J and clone size are taken as reported in that table, and D and trimming were inferred from the DNA itself. Among 150,000 to 180,000 clones, around 80% were seen once, and the ten largest hold about 0.58%. This clonotype was obtained from a man aged 60 to 75 with acute or convalescent COVID-19. The sequenced sample consisted of peripheral blood. The rearrangement links TRBV9 to TRBJ2-1; 9 bases fit TRBD2. The CDR3, as DNA: TGTGCCAGCAGCGTAGGTGGTAGCGGGAGTAATGAGCAGTTCTTC. This translates into CASSVGGSGSNEQFF.